The 5 T cell receptor beta chains listed next were all sequenced from one sample in a study of tissue T cells after allogeneic stem cell transplantation. The time point: mouse harvest day 7 after allogeneic transplant. Mouse grafts combined 10^7 T-cell-depleted bone marrow cells with 10^6 splenic CD5+ T cells. Produced via immunoSEQ multiplex PCR; TCRdb's table is partial and in-frame only. The table includes about 9,000 clones, roughly 41% detected once. Specimen: gut tissue. These receptors were obtained from a female BALB/c mouse given C57BL/6 T cells with graft-versus-host disease after an allogeneic hematopoietic cell transplant.

A remark on this clone: Mouse gene names and germline throughout. The CDR3 goes on 1 residue after the read ends, and that part is filled in from the germline J gene. The V gene is TRBV15, the J gene TRBJ2-4, with 9 bases aligning to TRBD2. The CDR3 is 14 amino acids. V trimming: 5 bases; J trimming: 1 base; junction bases outside the gene matches: 1. Looked up from germline, CDR1 is SGHND and CDR2 is FRSKSL. The sequenced part of the CDR3 DNA is TGTGCCAGCAGTAGGACTGGGGGTCAAAACACCTTGTAC. This codes for CASSRTGGQNTLY. The full CDR3 sequence reads CASSRTGGQNTLYF. Variable domain in full (rest from reference TRBV15 and TRBJ2-4): DAGVTQTPRHEVAEKGQTIILKCEPVSGHNDLFWYRQTKIQGLELLSYFRSKSLMEDGGAFKDRFKAEMLNSSFSTLKIQPTEPKDSAVYLCASSRTGGQNTLYFGAGTRLSVL.

This clone was counted only a few times. The gene names here belong to mouse. The read terminates 1 residue before the CDR3 end, so the remaining end is supplied by the germline J gene. Other DNA sequences from this sample encode an identical CDR3 as well. The rearrangement uses TRBV16 and TRBJ1-4; D is possibly TRBD1 (6 bases). Germline V lookup: CDR1 SGHSA, CDR2 FRNQAP. V lost 1 base and J lost 2, with 8 bases in between. The CDR3 contains 15 residues. The CDR3 sequence is CASSLGGTSNERLFF. Partial CDR3 DNA: TGTGCAAGCAGCTTAGGAGGGACATCCAACGAAAGATTATTT.

In this sample, this clone turned up a few times. Genes and germline come from the mouse. The sequenced fragment ends 1 residue before the CDR3 boundary, so the rest is inferred from the germline J gene. The rearrangement links TRBV13-1 to TRBJ2-5; 7 bases map to TRBD2. The germline gives CDR1 NSHNY, CDR2 SYGAGN. The CDR3 runs 16 residues. The ends lost 1 base at V and 0 bases at J; junction bases unmatched: 5. CDR3 sequence: CASSDILGFNQDTQYF. The DNA read from the CDR3 is TGTGCCAGCAGTGATATACTGGGGTTTAACCAAGACACCCAGTAC.

Turning to this clone: Mouse gene names and germline throughout. The read finishes 1 residue shy of the CDR3 end, and the germline J gene is used to complete it. The rearrangement links TRBV3 to TRBJ2-5; 11 bases match TRBD2. With V trimmed by 4 bases and J by 5 bases, 2 bases remained unmatched. The CDR3 covers 14 residues. From germline, CDR1 is SNHLY and CDR2 FYNGKV (reference sequence). CDR3 loop: CASSSTGGGDTQYF. The DNA read from the CDR3 is TGTGCCAGCAGCTCGACTGGGGGGGGAGACACCCAGTAC.

This clone was found a few times. Mouse gene names and germline throughout. The CDR3 end falls 1 residue outside the read, so it is completed with the germline J gene. The V and J genes are TRBV16 and TRBJ1-1; D is undetermined. V was clipped by 1 base and J by 0 bases, with 3 bases between them. In germline, CDR1 is SGHSA, CDR2 FRNQAP. The CDR3 covers 13 residues. CDR3 protein: CASSLGANTEVFF. The sequenced part of the CDR3 DNA is TGTGCAAGCAGCTTAGGGGCAAACACAGAAGTCTTC.